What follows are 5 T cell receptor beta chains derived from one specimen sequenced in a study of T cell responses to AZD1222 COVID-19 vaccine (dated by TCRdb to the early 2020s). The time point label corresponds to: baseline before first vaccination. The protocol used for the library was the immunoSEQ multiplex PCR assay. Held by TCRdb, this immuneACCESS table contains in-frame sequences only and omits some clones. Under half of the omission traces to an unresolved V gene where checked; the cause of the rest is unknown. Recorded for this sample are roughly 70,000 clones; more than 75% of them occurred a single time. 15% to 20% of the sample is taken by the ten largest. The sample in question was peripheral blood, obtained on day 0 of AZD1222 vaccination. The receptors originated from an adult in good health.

CDR3 in amino acids: CASSEGDGYNQPQHF. The DNA for the CDR3 is TGTGCCAGCAGTGAGGGGGACGGGTACAATCAGCCCCAGCATTTT. The chain couples TRBV6-1 to TRBJ1-5; maybe TRBD1 (5 bases). CDR1 MNHNS and CDR2 SASEGT come from the germline V gene. V lost 3 bases, J lost 3 bases, and 12 bases lay in between. This CDR3 has 15 residues.

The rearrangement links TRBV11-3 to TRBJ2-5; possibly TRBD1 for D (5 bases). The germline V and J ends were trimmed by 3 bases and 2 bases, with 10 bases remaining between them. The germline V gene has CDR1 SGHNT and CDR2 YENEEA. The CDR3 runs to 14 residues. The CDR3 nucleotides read TGTGCCAGCAGCTTCTTAGACAGACAAGAGACCCAGTACTTC. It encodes CASSFLDRQETQYF.

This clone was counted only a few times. This CDR3 reads CASSELLGGGFYEQYF. The CDR3 DNA reads as TGTGCCAGCAGTGAACTCCTGGGAGGGGGGTTTTACGAGCAGTACTTC. The chain recombines TRBV2 with TRBJ2-7; tentative D call: TRBD2 (7 bases). V was cut by 2 bases and J by 4 bases, with 18 bases left in between. Germline V gene sequence: CDR1 SNHLY, CDR2 FYNNEI. The CDR3 is 16 residues long.

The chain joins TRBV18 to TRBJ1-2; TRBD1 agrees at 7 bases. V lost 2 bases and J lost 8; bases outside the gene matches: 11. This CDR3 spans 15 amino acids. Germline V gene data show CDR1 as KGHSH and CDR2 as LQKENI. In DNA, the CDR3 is TGTGCCAGCTCACCAGTCGACAGGGTAGCGGGGGGCTACACCTTC. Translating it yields CASSPVDRVAGGYTF. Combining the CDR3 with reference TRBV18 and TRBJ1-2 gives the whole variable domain NAGVMQNPRHLVRRRGQEARLRCSPMKGHSHVYWYRQLPEEGLKFMVYLQKENIIDESGMPKERFSAEFPKEGPSILRIQQVVRGDSAAYFCASSPVDRVAGGYTFGSGTRLTVV.

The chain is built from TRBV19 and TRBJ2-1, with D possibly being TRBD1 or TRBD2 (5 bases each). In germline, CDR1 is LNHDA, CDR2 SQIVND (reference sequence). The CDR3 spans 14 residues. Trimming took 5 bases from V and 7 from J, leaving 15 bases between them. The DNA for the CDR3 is TGTGCCAGTAGTTCTCGGGACGGTTCGAATGAGCAGTTCTTC. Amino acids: CASSSRDGSNEQFF. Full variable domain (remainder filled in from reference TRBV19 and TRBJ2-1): DGGITQSPKYLFRKEGQNVTLSCEQNLNHDAMYWYRQDPGQGLRLIYYSQIVNDFQKGDIAEGYSVSREKKESFPLTVTSAQKNPTAFYLCASSSRDGSNEQFFGPGTRLTVL.